Below, one TCR beta chain is given with its context. The antigen is not known. Germline V gene lookup returns CDR1 KGHSH and CDR2 LQKENI. The CDR3 is 14 residues long. cDNA encoding TCR beta was synthesized via 5'RACE template switching incorporating UMIs. TCRdb derives one entry per CDR3 protein from the 5' RACE reads, leaving out DNA. The table for this sample gives a few hundred thousand distinct CDR3 sequences. The entry originates in a study of T cells expressing NK-cell markers. Study-wide context: Obtained from sorted CD3+CD56+NKG2C+, CD3+CD56+NKG2C- and CD3+CD56-NKG2C+ T cells were the TCR beta repertoires.

Whole-study findings and limits: In a handful of donors, dominant clonotypes made up 28.3-60.1% of CD3+CD56-NKG2C+ cells. NKG2C+ dominant clonotype frequencies in more than 5 donors were roughly 1.0-7.0% of CD8+ T cells.

The receptor was derived from a man between 18 and 35 years old in good health. Sequenced material: blood T cells: a sorted CD56 or NKG2C T cell subset, CD4+ or CD8+ T cells, or bulk PBMC T cells (not recorded which). The chain joins TRBV18 to TRBJ2-5; there is no DNA to check the TCRdb D call of TRBD1. The CDR3 region is CASSPPSGRETQYF.